These 20 T cell receptor beta chains came from one sample sequenced in a study of T cell repertoires in cytomegalovirus infection. Which antigens these TCRs recognize remains unknown. Using its own MiXCR run on the reads, TCRdb lists one record per CDR3 protein. The table has about 85,000 distinct CDR3 sequences, roughly 44% seen once. The sequenced sample was CD8+ T cells from cultured PBMCs, obtained from culture after CMV antigen stimulation. The receptors here all came from a human donor in good health (CMV status not recorded). Some clones in this sample may be carry-over from other donors' samples.

This clonotype occurred many times. The genes are TRBV7-2 and TRBJ1-5, with 7 positions matching TRBD1. The V and J ends lost 6 bases and 1 base, in that order; junction bases with no gene match: 6. This CDR3 is built from 15 residues. The germline V gene has CDR1 SGHTA and CDR2 FQGNSA. The DNA for the CDR3 is TGTGCCAGCAGAACGACAGGGACGAGCAATCAGCCCCAGCATTTT. Encoded protein: CASRTTGTSNQPQHF.

In this sample, this clonotype turned up once. The CDR3 DNA follows: TGTGCCAGCAGCCACGGGGGACTGGGGAATCAGCCCCAGCATTTT. Residues: CASSHGGLGNQPQHF. The chain carries TRBV6-8 and TRBJ1-5; a possible D gene is TRBD1 (5 bases). This CDR3 is 15 amino acids long. From germline, CDR1 is MNHGY and CDR2 SAAAGT. Trimming cost V 6 bases and J 4 bases, with 16 bases left between them.

This clonotype was counted a few times. V and J are TRBV11-3 and TRBJ1-1, with 11 nucleotides matching TRBD1. The V gene end was trimmed by 6 bases and the J gene end by 1 base; junction bases not matched to a gene: 13. The germline gives CDR1 SGHNT, CDR2 YENEEA. The CDR3 has 18 amino acids. The CDR3 DNA reads TGTGCCAGCAGTTCGGACAGGGGGCGAGCCAACGAGAACACTGAAGCTTTCTTT. It yields the protein CASSSDRGRANENTEAFF.

The chain carries TRBV12-3 or TRBV12-4 and TRBJ2-1, with 9 bases aligning to TRBD2. Germline trimming cut 9 bases from V and 0 bases from J; bases unmatched to any gene: 9. The length of the CDR3 is 16 residues. The CDR3 protein is CASRTSVLSSYNEQFF. CDR3 DNA sequence: TGTGCCAGTCGGACTAGCGTCCTCAGCTCCTACAATGAGCAGTTCTTC.

V usage is TRBV15 and J usage is TRBJ1-3; no reliable D call. Between the trimmed V and J ends, which lost 0 bases and 2 bases, there was a span of 11 bases. The germline gives CDR1 LNHNV, CDR2 YYDKDF (reference sequence). The CDR3 is 16 amino acids. CDR3 region: CATSRDRMGTGNTIYF. CDR3 sequence (DNA): TGTGCCACCAGCAGAGATCGTATGGGAACTGGAAACACCATATATTTT.

The rearrangement joins TRBV11-2 to TRBJ2-1; D is possibly TRBD1 (5 bases). CDR1 and CDR2 (germline): SGHAT, FQNNGV. The CDR3 extends over 16 amino acids. Trimming removed 5 bases at V and 4 bases at J, with 18 bases between. CDR3 in amino acids: CASSPPRGARYNEQFF. CDR3 bases: TGTGCCAGCAGCCCACCTCGTGGGGCACGGTACAATGAGCAGTTCTTC.

V and J are TRBV7-9 and TRBJ2-7; 12 bases line up with TRBD2. Germline V gene data show CDR1 as SEHNR and CDR2 as FQNEAQ (reference sequence). V lost 5 bases, J lost 7 bases, and 9 bases stayed unmatched. The CDR3 is 15 amino acids. DNA for the CDR3: TGTGCCAGCAGCCCCAGACTAGCGGGAGCCGAGGAGCAGTACTTC. Its protein is CASSPRLAGAEEQYF. Drawing the rest from reference TRBV7-9 and TRBJ2-7, the complete variable domain is DTGVSQNPRHKITKRGQNVTFRCDPISEHNRLYWYRQTLGQGPEFLTYFQNEAQLEKSRLLSDRFSAERPKGSFSTLEIQRTEQGDSAMYLCASSPRLAGAEEQYFGPGTRLTVT.

The chain employs TRBV7-9 and TRBJ2-3, with a weak D call TRBD2 (5 bases). CDR3 length: 13 residues. Trimming took 8 bases from V and 2 from J, leaving 11 bases between them. Germline lookup yields CDR1 SEHNR and CDR2 FQNEAQ (reference sequence). The DNA of the CDR3 is TGTGCCAGCGGACGGGGATTCACAGATACGCAGTATTTT. Translation gives CASGRGFTDTQYF.

The rearrangement links TRBV12-3 or TRBV12-4 to TRBJ2-1; unclear D gene. The CDR3 covers 12 residues. V was trimmed by 4 bases and J by 7 bases, leaving 8 bases between them. CDR3 protein: CASSSKVNEQFF. In DNA, the CDR3 is TGTGCCAGCAGTTCTAAAGTAAATGAGCAGTTCTTC.

Only a few counts were recorded for this clonotype. The chain employs TRBV2 and TRBJ1-1; D not certain. CDR3 length equals 12 residues. Trimming removed 2 bases from V and 7 bases from J, with 8 bases in between. CDR1 is SNHLY, CDR2 FYNNEI, per germline. CDR3 coding DNA: TGTGCCAGCAGTGAAAATGGGCGTGAAGCTTTCTTT. The encoded protein is CASSENGREAFF.

This clonotype was seen only once. The CDR3 loop is CASSSDSGNTIYF. DNA for the CDR3: TGTGCCAGCAGTTCGGACTCTGGAAACACCATATATTTT. The V and J genes are TRBV27 and TRBJ1-3; no firm D call. CDR1 is MNHEY and CDR2 is SMNVEV in the germline V gene (reference sequence). The CDR3 has 13 amino acids. V lost 4 bases to trimming and J lost 0 bases, with 4 bases between them.

In this sample, this clonotype turned up a few times. The chain couples TRBV7-9 to TRBJ1-2; D not resolved. Germline assignment: CDR1 SEHNR and CDR2 FQNEAQ (reference sequence). The V and J ends lost 1 base and 2 bases respectively, with 11 bases between them. CDR3 length: 15 amino acids. The CDR3 sequence: CASSLGGGVNYGYTF. The CDR3 region has the DNA TGTGCCAGCAGCTTAGGAGGAGGAGTGAACTATGGCTACACCTTC.

This clonotype is a singleton in its sample. This rearrangement joins TRBV27 to TRBJ2-7, with 8 nucleotides matching TRBD1. This CDR3 is built from 14 residues. V shed 3 bases, J shed 6 bases, and the junction held 7 bases outside the gene matches. Germline V gives CDR1 MNHEY, CDR2 SMNVEV (reference sequence). CDR3 residues: CASSFGRGPGEQYF. The DNA for the CDR3 is TGTGCCAGCAGTTTTGGCAGGGGGCCTGGCGAGCAGTACTTC.

This clonotype was seen a handful of times. The chain employs TRBV11-2 and TRBJ2-3; D is possibly TRBD1 (5 bases). From germline, CDR1 is SGHAT and CDR2 FQNNGV. V was pared by 5 bases and J by 8 bases, with 14 bases between. The CDR3 is 13 residues long. The CDR3 loop is CASSPRVLVTQYF. Written as DNA, the CDR3 is TGTGCCAGCAGCCCCAGGGTTCTTGTTACGCAGTATTTT.

V is TRBV7-3 and J is TRBJ1-2; 9 nucleotides agree with TRBD1. Germline assignment: CDR1 SGHTA and CDR2 FQGTGA. CDR3 length: 13 residues. Trimming took 5 bases from V and 6 from J; bases not matched to a gene: 4. This CDR3 is CASSPRQGDGYTF. CDR3 nucleotides: TGTGCCAGCAGCCCCCGACAGGGGGATGGCTACACCTTC.

The chain carries TRBV19 and TRBJ2-3; 13 bases are shared with TRBD2. V trimming: 3 bases; J trimming: 6 bases; junction bases outside the gene matches: 9. The CDR3 length is 17 residues. CDR1 and CDR2 (germline): LNHDA, SQIVND (reference sequence). CDR3: CASSMDGLAGEEDTQYF. The CDR3 DNA reads as TGTGCCAGTAGTATGGATGGACTAGCGGGAGAAGAGGATACGCAGTATTTT.

There are a few counts of this clonotype. The rearrangement joins TRBV28 to TRBJ2-4; D possibly corresponds to TRBD2 (6 bases). CDR1 MDHEN and CDR2 SYDVKM come from the germline V gene. The V end was cut by 5 bases, the J end by 14 bases, with 16 bases between. There are 12 residues in the CDR3. As DNA, the CDR3 is TGTGCCAGCAGTCCCGGGGGATCCGGAGAGTACTTC. This sequence encodes CASSPGGSGEYF.

CDR3 in DNA: TGTGCCAGCAGCCAAGTCGGGAACAATGAGCAGTTCTTC. It translates to CASSQVGNNEQFF. The chain employs TRBV4-2 and TRBJ2-1, with D tentatively TRBD2 (5 bases). The CDR3 is 13 residues long. V lost 1 base and J 5 bases, leaving 6 bases between the germline ends. Germline V gene sequence: CDR1 LGHNA, CDR2 YNFKEQ.

The chain carries TRBV4-2 and TRBJ2-3; 11 bases line up with TRBD2. The J segment lost 5 bases and the V segment lost 0 bases, leaving 4 bases of the junction unmatched. The CDR3 contains 16 residues. The germline V gene has CDR1 LGHNA and CDR2 YNFKEQ. The CDR3 here is CASSQDFTSGGDTQYF. Written as DNA, the CDR3 is TGTGCCAGCAGCCAAGATTTCACTAGCGGGGGAGATACGCAGTATTTT.

This clonotype was seen a handful of times. The chain has TRBV5-5 and TRBJ2-5, with TRBD1 matching 8 bases. The junction had 2 bases not matched to a gene; V was cut back by 0 bases and J by 1 base. CDR1 is SGHKS and CDR2 is YYEKEE in the germline V gene (reference sequence). CDR3 size: 15 residues. The CDR3: CASSLAGQGQETQYF. The CDR3 region has the DNA TGTGCCAGCAGCTTGGCCGGACAGGGCCAAGAGACCCAGTACTTC. The full variable domain, completed using reference TRBV5-5 and TRBJ2-5, is DAGVTQSPTHLIKTRGQQVTLRCSPISGHKSVSWYQQVLGQGPQFIFQYYEKEERGRGNFPDRFSARQFPNYSSELNVNALLLGDSALYLCASSLAGQGQETQYFGPGTRLLVL.